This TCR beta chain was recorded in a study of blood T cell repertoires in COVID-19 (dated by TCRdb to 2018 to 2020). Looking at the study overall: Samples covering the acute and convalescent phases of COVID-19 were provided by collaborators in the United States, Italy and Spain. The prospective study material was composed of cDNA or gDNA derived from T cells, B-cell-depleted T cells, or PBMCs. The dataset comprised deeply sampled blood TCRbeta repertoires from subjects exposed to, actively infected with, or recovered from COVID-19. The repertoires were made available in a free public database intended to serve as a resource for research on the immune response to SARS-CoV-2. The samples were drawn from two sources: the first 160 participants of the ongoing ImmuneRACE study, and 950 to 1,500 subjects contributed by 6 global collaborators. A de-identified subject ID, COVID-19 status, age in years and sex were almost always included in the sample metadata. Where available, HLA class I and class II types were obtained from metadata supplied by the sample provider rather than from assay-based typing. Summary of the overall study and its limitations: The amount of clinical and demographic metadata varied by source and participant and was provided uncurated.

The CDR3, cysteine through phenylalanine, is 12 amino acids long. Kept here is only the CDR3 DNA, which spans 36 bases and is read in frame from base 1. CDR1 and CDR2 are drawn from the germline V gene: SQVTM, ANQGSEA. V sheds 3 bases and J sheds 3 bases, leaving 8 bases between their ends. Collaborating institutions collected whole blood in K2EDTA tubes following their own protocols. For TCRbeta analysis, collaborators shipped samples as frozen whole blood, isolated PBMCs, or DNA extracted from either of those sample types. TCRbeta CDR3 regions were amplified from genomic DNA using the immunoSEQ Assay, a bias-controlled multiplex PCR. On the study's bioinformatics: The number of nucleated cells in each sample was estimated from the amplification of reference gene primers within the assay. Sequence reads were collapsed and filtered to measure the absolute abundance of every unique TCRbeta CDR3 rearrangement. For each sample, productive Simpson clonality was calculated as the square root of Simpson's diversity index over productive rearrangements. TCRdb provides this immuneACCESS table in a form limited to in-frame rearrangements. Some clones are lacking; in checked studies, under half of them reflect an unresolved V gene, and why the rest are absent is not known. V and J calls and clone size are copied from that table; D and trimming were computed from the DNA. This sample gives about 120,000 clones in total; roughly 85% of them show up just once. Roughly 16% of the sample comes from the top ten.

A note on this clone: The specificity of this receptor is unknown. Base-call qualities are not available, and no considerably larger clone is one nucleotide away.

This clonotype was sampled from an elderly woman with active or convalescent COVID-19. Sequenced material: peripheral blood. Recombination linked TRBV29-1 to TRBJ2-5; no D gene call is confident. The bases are TGCAGCGTTGAGAGCGCGGAAGAGACCCAGTACTTC. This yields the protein CSVESAEETQYF.